The entry below describes one TCR beta chain. Its target is not known. The total RNA that was extracted per sample amounted to at least 6 micrograms. This sample stems from a study of blood T cells in healthy people across ages. Study details: About one barcoded TCR beta cDNA was captured per two T cells.

Study-wide results and caveats: The diversity estimates, figures obtained from one million T cells, were considered underestimates. A conclusive naive versus antigen-experienced comparison was prevented by the unsorted PBMCs.

Using a J-beta primer mix together with a sample-barcoded 5' primer, a second PCR was run for about 7 to 12 cycles. Each CDR3 protein is one row after TCRdb ran MiXCR on the 5' RACE reads. The sample gives approximately 940,000 distinct CDR3 sequences, approximately 49% of which show up once; about an eighth is in the top ten. Input material: blood. This TCR came from a man aged 25 to 45 in good health.

CDR3 nucleotide sequence: TGTGCCAGCAGCCAAGATGGAGCGAATTCACCCCTCCACTTT. This gives the protein CASSQDGANSPLHF. This chain uses TRBV4-2 with TRBJ1-6; D is unclear. With 0 bases removed from V and 7 bases from J, the gap between germline ends came to 7 bases. The CDR3 loop spans 14 amino acids. CDR1 is LGHNA, CDR2 YNFKEQ, per germline.